Listed here are 28 T cell receptor beta chains from one sample, sequenced in a study of blood T cell repertoires in COVID-19 (dated by TCRdb to 2018 to 2020). Library preparation was by the immunoSEQ multiplex PCR assay. What TCRdb holds here is the immuneACCESS table cut down to in-frame rearrangements. Part of the clones is not present; checked against another copy, under half of the missing clones reflect an unresolved V gene, and the others are unexplained. The sample includes roughly 200,000 clones, with 80% to 90% observed a single time. More than 4.5% of the sample goes to the ten largest clones. The sample comprised peripheral blood. The source is a woman in her 70s with active or convalescent COVID-19.

In this sample, this clone turned up once. The rearrangement uses TRBV7-3 and TRBJ2-1, with 14 nucleotides matching TRBD2. The V gene end was trimmed by 9 bases and the J gene end by 10 bases; junction bases not matched to a gene: 5. This CDR3 region has 13 residues. Germline CDR1 reads SGHTA; CDR2 reads FQGTGA. The CDR3 loop reads CARGTSGSSEQFF. The CDR3 nucleotides read TGTGCCAGGGGGACTAGCGGGAGTTCCGAGCAGTTCTTC.

This chain links TRBV5-4 with TRBJ2-7; 7 nucleotides line up with TRBD1. Unmatched junction bases numbered 13, after V lost 7 bases and J lost 9 bases. The CDR3 runs to 13 residues. Looked up from germline, CDR1 is SGHNT and CDR2 is YYREEE (reference sequence). CDR3 sequence (DNA): TGTGCCAGCCACCGCGACAGGGAAGGGGGGCAGTACTTC. It codes for CASHRDREGGQYF.

The genes are TRBV6-6 and TRBJ1-5; D possibly corresponds to TRBD1 (6 bases). The CDR3 has 19 amino acids. CDR1 MNHNY and CDR2 SVGAGI come from the germline V gene (reference sequence). V was clipped by 5 bases and J by 6 bases, with 29 bases between them. CDR3: CASSLRLRPGRGIVQPQHF. Written as DNA, the CDR3 is TGTGCCAGCAGTCTCCGGTTAAGGCCGGGGAGGGGGATAGTTCAGCCCCAGCATTTT.

There are a few counts of this clone. The rearrangement links TRBV28 to TRBJ2-5; 8 bases are a match to TRBD1. After removal of 2 bases from V and 7 bases from J, the junction contained 6 bases not matched to a gene. In germline, CDR1 is MDHEN, CDR2 SYDVKM. The CDR3 length is 14 residues. The CDR3 reads CASSLQGAQGTQYF. CDR3 bases: TGTGCCAGCAGTTTACAGGGGGCCCAGGGGACCCAGTACTTC.

V gene TRBV7-9 combines with J gene TRBJ2-1; 8 bases are shared with TRBD1. The CDR3 totals 17 residues. V was pared by 5 bases and J by 6 bases, with 15 bases of the junction left unmatched. The germline V gene has CDR1 SEHNR and CDR2 FQNEAQ (reference sequence). CDR3 in amino acids: CASSLLGRTGFSNEQFF. The CDR3 DNA reads TGTGCCAGCAGCCTGCTGGGAAGGACAGGGTTCAGCAATGAGCAGTTCTTC. The entire variable domain, with the rest obtained from reference TRBV7-9 and TRBJ2-1, is as follows: DTGVSQNPRHKITKRGQNVTFRCDPISEHNRLYWYRQTLGQGPEFLTYFQNEAQLEKSRLLSDRFSAERPKGSFSTLEIQRTEQGDSAMYLCASSLLGRTGFSNEQFFGPGTRLTVL.

The genes are TRBV19 and TRBJ1-3; tentatively, D is TRBD1 (6 bases). V lost 7 bases to trimming and J lost 0 bases, with 16 bases between them. In germline, CDR1 is LNHDA, CDR2 SQIVND (reference sequence). The CDR3 consists of 16 residues. DNA of the CDR3: TGTGCCAGTATCGGAACGCGGGGGGCCTCTGGAAACACCATATATTTT. This translates into CASIGTRGASGNTIYF.

The chain joins TRBV25-1 to TRBJ2-1; 9 bases align to TRBD2. This CDR3 is 16 amino acids long. V trimming: 6 bases; J trimming: 5 bases; junction bases outside the gene matches: 11. Germline CDR1 is MGHDK and CDR2 is SYGVNS. Here the CDR3 DNA reads TGTGCCAGCAGCCCTTTTAGCGGGAGTAACCACAATGAGCAGTTCTTC. Translating gives CASSPFSGSNHNEQFF.

This chain joins TRBV11-2 and TRBJ1-1; the D gene is possibly TRBD1 (6 bases). Deletions cut 6 bases from V and 0 bases from J, with 14 bases between. Germline CDR1 is SGHAT and CDR2 is FQNNGV. This CDR3 spans 15 amino acids. The CDR3 is CASRSPGHLNTEAFF. The CDR3 DNA sequence: TGTGCCAGCAGATCCCCGGGACACTTGAACACTGAAGCTTTCTTT.

Here the CDR3 reads CASSQQELNTEAFF. CDR3 nucleotide sequence: TGTGCCAGCAGTCAACAGGAGTTGAACACTGAAGCTTTCTTT. This chain joins TRBV2 and TRBJ1-1, with D perhaps matching TRBD1 (5 bases). The CDR3 is 14 amino acids. Germline V gene lookup returns CDR1 SNHLY and CDR2 FYNNEI. V was cut by 5 bases and J by 0 bases, with 10 bases left in between.

In this sample, this clone turned up many times. The genes are TRBV28 and TRBJ1-5; 8 bases are shared with TRBD1. The CDR3 consists of 15 residues. V gave up 4 bases and J gave up 2 bases; unmatched junction bases: 4. Germline V gene sequence: CDR1 MDHEN, CDR2 SYDVKM. The CDR3 sequence is CASSSQGGRNQPQHF. The CDR3 DNA follows: TGTGCCAGCAGTTCACAGGGGGGACGCAATCAGCCCCAGCATTTT. Looking up the rest from reference TRBV28 and TRBJ1-5 gives the full variable domain: DVKVTQSSRYLVKRTGEKVFLECVQDMDHENMFWYRQDPGLGLRLIYFSYDVKMKEKGDIPEGYSVSREKKERFSLILESASTNQTSMYLCASSSQGGRNQPQHFGDGTRLSIL.

The chain is built from TRBV5-1 and TRBJ2-7; no reliable D call. The CDR3 is 13 residues long. Trimming removed 1 base at V and 0 bases at J, with 5 bases between. Germline V gives CDR1 SGHRS, CDR2 YFSETQ. The CDR3 region is CASSLPSSYEQYF. The DNA for the CDR3 is TGCGCCAGCAGCTTGCCGAGCTCCTACGAGCAGTACTTC.

The chain is built from TRBV27 and TRBJ2-3; 7 bases map to TRBD2. CDR3 length: 15 amino acids. Germline-derived CDR1 and CDR2 are MNHEY and SMNVEV (reference sequence). The V and J ends lost 6 bases and 7 bases, in that order; junction bases with no gene match: 13. The CDR3 spells CASRPLGGRFNTQYF. In DNA form, the CDR3 reads TGTGCCAGCAGACCCTTAGGCGGGAGATTTAATACGCAGTATTTT.

The V gene is TRBV19, the J gene TRBJ2-1; 8 positions match TRBD1. The CDR3 extends over 11 amino acids. Germline trimming cut 6 bases from V and 12 bases from J; bases unmatched to any gene: 4. CDR1 LNHDA and CDR2 SQIVND come from the germline V gene (reference sequence). CDR3 in DNA: TGTGCCAGTAGGAGACAGGGGTCGCAGTTCTTC. Amino acids: CASRRQGSQFF. Full variable domain (rest looked up from reference TRBV19 and TRBJ2-1): DGGITQSPKYLFRKEGQNVTLSCEQNLNHDAMYWYRQDPGQGLRLIYYSQIVNDFQKGDIAEGYSVSREKKESFPLTVTSAQKNPTAFYLCASRRQGSQFFGPGTRLTVL.

The sample holds a few counts of this clone. The rearrangement joins TRBV5-1 to TRBJ2-2; 14 bases map to TRBD2. CDR1 and CDR2 from the germline V gene are SGHRS and YFSETQ. CDR3 length: 17 amino acids. J gave up 4 bases and V 0 bases, and 2 bases lay outside the gene matches. Written as DNA, the CDR3 is TGCGCCAGCAGCTTGGGGGGACTAGCGGGAGTCACCGGGGAGCTGTTTTTT. Translation gives CASSLGGLAGVTGELFF.

The V gene is TRBV11-1, the J gene TRBJ1-1; D is ambiguous. The CDR3 covers 14 residues. CDR1 SGHAT and CDR2 FQDESV come from the germline V gene (reference sequence). V gave up 3 bases and J gave up 0 bases, with 8 bases separating them. The CDR3 bases are TGTGCCAGCAGCTTCGCAGGATTGAACACTGAAGCTTTCTTT. Its translation: CASSFAGLNTEAFF.

The J gene is TRBJ1-2, the V gene TRBV9; 10 bases match TRBD1. Trimming cost V 3 bases and J 0 bases; bases outside gene matches: 2. The CDR3 has 15 residues. Germline V gives CDR1 SGDLS, CDR2 YYNGEE. CDR3 region: CASSGTGGTNYGYTF. For the CDR3, the DNA is TGTGCCAGCAGCGGGACAGGGGGGACTAACTATGGCTACACCTTC.

CDR3 protein: CASSMRQGPDTQYF. CDR3 nucleotide sequence: TGTGCCAGCAGCATGCGACAGGGGCCAGATACGCAGTATTTT. The J gene is TRBJ2-3, the V gene TRBV7-3; 8 nucleotides line up with TRBD1. The CDR3 has 14 amino acids. The V segment lost 5 bases and the J segment 4 bases; nucleotides outside the gene matches: 5. CDR1 is SGHTA and CDR2 is FQGTGA in the germline V gene.

This chain links TRBV12-3 or TRBV12-4 with TRBJ2-2, with 7 bases identical to TRBD2. The V and J ends lost 6 bases and 5 bases, in that order; junction bases with no gene match: 3. CDR3 size: 13 residues. In DNA form, the CDR3 reads TGTGCCAGCAGGGGGCGGGAGACCGGGGAGCTGTTTTTT. This encodes CASRGRETGELFF.

The chain carries TRBV11-2 and TRBJ2-3; 7 positions agree with TRBD2. From germline, CDR1 is SGHAT and CDR2 FQNNGV. This CDR3 spans 16 amino acids. V dropped 5 bases and J dropped 3; count of bases not matched to a gene: 11. CDR3 residues: CASSHGLDGGTDTQYF. The CDR3 DNA follows: TGTGCCAGCAGCCATGGACTGGACGGGGGGACAGATACGCAGTATTTT.

This clone showed up just once. The chain is built from TRBV7-6 and TRBJ1-5, with D tentatively TRBD1 (5 bases). This CDR3 is 15 amino acids long. Trimming left V 0 bases short and J 4 bases short, with 10 bases between. The V gene's germline CDR1 is SGHVS and CDR2 FNYEAQ. The CDR3 loop reads CASSLADSPNQPQHF. CDR3 sequence (DNA): TGTGCCAGCAGCTTAGCCGACAGCCCTAATCAGCCCCAGCATTTT.

The CDR3 is CSANDLRGDGYGYTF. The CDR3 nucleotides read TGCAGTGCTAATGACCTCAGGGGGGATGGCTATGGCTACACCTTC. The chain is built from TRBV20-1 and TRBJ1-2, with 7 bases lining up with TRBD1. Trimming removed 4 bases from V and 4 bases from J; junction bases left unmatched: 12. CDR3 size: 15 residues. Per the germline V gene, CDR1 is DFQATT and CDR2 is SNEGSKA (reference sequence).

This rearrangement joins TRBV5-1 to TRBJ2-5; D may be TRBD2 (6 bases). V gave up 7 bases and J gave up 4 bases, with 17 bases separating them. From germline, CDR1 is SGHRS and CDR2 YFSETQ. The CDR3 runs 14 residues. The CDR3 nucleotides read TGCGCCAGCGTTCCCGGGACTGGGAGAGAGACCCAGTACTTC. As protein: CASVPGTGRETQYF.

V gene TRBV6-6 combines with J gene TRBJ1-2, with 8 bases aligning to TRBD1. The junction had 2 bases not matched to a gene; V was cut back by 4 bases and J by 4 bases. Germline assignment: CDR1 MNHNY and CDR2 SVGAGI (reference sequence). The CDR3 length is 13 residues. The CDR3 sequence is CASSWDRPYGYTF. The CDR3 region has the DNA TGTGCCAGCAGTTGGGACAGGCCCTATGGCTACACCTTC.

J is TRBJ2-3 and V is TRBV5-1; 8 positions agree with TRBD1. CDR1 and CDR2 (germline): SGHRS, YFSETQ. V shed 3 bases, J shed 6 bases, and the junction held 12 bases outside the gene matches. The CDR3 is 16 residues long. The CDR3 bases are TGCGCCAGCAGCTCATTCACAGGGGGGATCACGGATACGCAGTATTTT. This translates into CASSSFTGGITDTQYF.

CDR3 residues: CASSPLWGPDNYGYTF. CDR3 in DNA: TGCGCCAGCAGCCCCTTATGGGGGCCGGATAACTATGGCTACACCTTC. The chain is built from TRBV4-1 and TRBJ1-2, with a possible D match to TRBD1 (6 bases). The V end lost 4 bases, the J end lost 1 base, and 16 bases lay between the germline ends. Germline V lookup: CDR1 MGHRA, CDR2 YSYEKL. The CDR3 totals 16 residues.

The CDR3 region is CASSLGVRGTDTQYF. CDR3 nucleotides: TGCGCCAGCAGCTTGGGGGTACGGGGCACAGATACGCAGTATTTT. The chain has TRBV5-1 and TRBJ2-3; D gene unclear. V dropped 0 bases and J dropped 1 base, with 9 bases sitting between them. Germline CDR1 is SGHRS and CDR2 is YFSETQ. This CDR3 has 15 amino acids.

This clone has only one observation. V gene TRBV5-8 combines with J gene TRBJ1-1, with D unresolved. Trimming stripped 10 bases from V and 1 base from J, with 5 bases between. The CDR3 is made up of 10 amino acids. CDR1 and CDR2 (germline): SGHTS, YDEGEE. The CDR3 here is CAEENTEAFF. The CDR3 DNA sequence: TGTGCCGAGGAGAACACTGAAGCTTTCTTT. Full variable domain (rest looked up from reference TRBV5-8 and TRBJ1-1): EAGVTQSPTHLIKTRGQQATLRCSPISGHTSVYWYQQALGLGLQFLLWYDEGEERNRGNFPPRFSGRQFPNYSSELNVNALELEDSALYLCAEENTEAFFGQGTRLTVV.

The CDR3 here is CASSHGRVSNQPQHF. In nucleotides, the CDR3 is TGTGCCAGCAGCCACGGCAGGGTGAGCAATCAGCCCCAGCATTTT. The chain combines TRBV7-9 with TRBJ1-5; D possibly corresponds to TRBD1 (5 bases). This CDR3 spans 15 amino acids. CDR1 and CDR2 (germline): SEHNR, FQNEAQ (reference sequence). V was cut by 5 bases and J by 1 base, with 12 bases left in between.